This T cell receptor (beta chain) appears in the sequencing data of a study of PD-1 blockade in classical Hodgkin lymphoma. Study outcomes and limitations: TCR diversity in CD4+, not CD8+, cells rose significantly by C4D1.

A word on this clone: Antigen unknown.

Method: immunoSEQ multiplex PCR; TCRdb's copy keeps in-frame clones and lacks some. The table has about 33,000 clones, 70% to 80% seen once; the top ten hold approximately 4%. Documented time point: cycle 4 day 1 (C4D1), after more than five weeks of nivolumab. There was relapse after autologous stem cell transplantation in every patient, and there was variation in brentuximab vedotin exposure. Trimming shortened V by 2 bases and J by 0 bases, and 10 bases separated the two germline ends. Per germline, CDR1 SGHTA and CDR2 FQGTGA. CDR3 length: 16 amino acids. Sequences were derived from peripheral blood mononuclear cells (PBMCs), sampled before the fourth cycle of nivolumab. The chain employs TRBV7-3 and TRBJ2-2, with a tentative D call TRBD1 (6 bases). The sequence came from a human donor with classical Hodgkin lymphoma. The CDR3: CASSLVGTTNTGELFF. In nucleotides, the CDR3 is TGTGCCAGCAGCTTAGTGGGGACAACGAACACCGGGGAGCTGTTTTTT. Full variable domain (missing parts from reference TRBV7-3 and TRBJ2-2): GAGVSQTPSNKVTEKGKYVELRCDPISGHTALYWYRQSLGQGPEFLIYFQGTGAADDSGLPNDRFFAVRPEGSVSTLKIQRTERGDSAVYLCASSLVGTTNTGELFFGEGSRLTVL.